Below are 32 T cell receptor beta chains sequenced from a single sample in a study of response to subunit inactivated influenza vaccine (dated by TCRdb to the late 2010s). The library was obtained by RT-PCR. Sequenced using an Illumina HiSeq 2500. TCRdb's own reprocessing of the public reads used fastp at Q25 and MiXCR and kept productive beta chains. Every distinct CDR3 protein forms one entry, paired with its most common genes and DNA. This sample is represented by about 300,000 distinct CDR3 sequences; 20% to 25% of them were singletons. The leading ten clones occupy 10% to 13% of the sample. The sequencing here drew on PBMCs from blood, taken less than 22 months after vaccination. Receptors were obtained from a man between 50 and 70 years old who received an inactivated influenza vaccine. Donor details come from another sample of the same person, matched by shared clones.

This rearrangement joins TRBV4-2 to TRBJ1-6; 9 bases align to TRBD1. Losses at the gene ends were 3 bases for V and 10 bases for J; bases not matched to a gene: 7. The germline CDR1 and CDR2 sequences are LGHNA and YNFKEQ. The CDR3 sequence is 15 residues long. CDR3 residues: CASSQGTGSISPLHF. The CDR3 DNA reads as TGTGCCAGCAGCCAGGGGACAGGGAGTATCTCACCCCTCCACTTT.

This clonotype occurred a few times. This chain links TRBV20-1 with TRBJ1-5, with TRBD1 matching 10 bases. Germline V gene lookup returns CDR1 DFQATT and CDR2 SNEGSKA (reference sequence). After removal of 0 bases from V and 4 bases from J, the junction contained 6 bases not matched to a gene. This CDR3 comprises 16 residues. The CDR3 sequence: CSARDLGTGVNQPQHF. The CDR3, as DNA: TGCAGTGCTAGAGATTTGGGGACAGGGGTGAATCAGCCCCAGCATTTT.

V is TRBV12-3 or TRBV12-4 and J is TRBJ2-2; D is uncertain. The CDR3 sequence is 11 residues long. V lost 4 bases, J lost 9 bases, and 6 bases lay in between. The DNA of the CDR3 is TGTGCCAGCAGTTCGCTCTGGGAGCTGTTTTTT. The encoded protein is CASSSLWELFF.

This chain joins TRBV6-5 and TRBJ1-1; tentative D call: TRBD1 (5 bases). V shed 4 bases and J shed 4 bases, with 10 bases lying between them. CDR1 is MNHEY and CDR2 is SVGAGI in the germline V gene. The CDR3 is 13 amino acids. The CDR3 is CASSWGVRTEAFF. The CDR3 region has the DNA TGTGCCAGCAGTTGGGGGGTCCGCACTGAAGCTTTCTTT.

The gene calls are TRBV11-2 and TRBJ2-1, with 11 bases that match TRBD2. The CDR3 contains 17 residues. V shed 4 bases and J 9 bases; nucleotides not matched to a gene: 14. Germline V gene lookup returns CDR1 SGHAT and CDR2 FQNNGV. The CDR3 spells CASSSYLGLAGSREQFF. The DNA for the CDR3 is TGTGCCAGCAGCTCGTACCTTGGACTAGCGGGTTCTCGTGAGCAGTTCTTC.

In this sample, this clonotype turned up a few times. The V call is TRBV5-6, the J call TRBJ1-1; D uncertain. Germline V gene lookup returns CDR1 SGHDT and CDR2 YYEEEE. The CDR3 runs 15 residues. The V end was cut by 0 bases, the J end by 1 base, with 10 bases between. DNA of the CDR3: TGTGCCAGCAGCTTGGCCGGGCCCCGGAACACTGAAGCTTTCTTT. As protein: CASSLAGPRNTEAFF. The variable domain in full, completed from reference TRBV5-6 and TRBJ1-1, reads DAGVTQSPTHLIKTRGQQVTLRCSPKSGHDTVSWYQQALGQGPQFIFQYYEEEERQRGNFPDRFSGHQFPNYSSELNVNALLLGDSALYLCASSLAGPRNTEAFFGQGTRLTVV.

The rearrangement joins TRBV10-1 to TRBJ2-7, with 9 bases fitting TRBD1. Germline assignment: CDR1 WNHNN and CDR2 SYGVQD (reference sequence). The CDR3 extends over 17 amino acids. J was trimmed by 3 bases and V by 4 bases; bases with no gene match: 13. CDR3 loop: CASSGRTGGEVHYEQYF. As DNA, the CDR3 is TGCGCCAGCAGTGGCCGTACAGGGGGCGAAGTTCACTACGAGCAGTACTTC.

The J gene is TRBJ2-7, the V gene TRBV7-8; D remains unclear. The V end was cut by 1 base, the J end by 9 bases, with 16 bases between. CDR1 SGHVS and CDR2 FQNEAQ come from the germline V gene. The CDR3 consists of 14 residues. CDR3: CASSLETSALRQYF. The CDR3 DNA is TGTGCCAGCAGCTTAGAGACATCGGCCCTAAGGCAGTACTTC.

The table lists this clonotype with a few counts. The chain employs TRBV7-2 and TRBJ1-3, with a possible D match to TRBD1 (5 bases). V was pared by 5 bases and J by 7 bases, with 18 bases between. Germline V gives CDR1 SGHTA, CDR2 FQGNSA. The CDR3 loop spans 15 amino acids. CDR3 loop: CASSAAGTRGNTIYF. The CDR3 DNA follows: TGTGCCAGCAGCGCCGCCGGGACCCGGGGGAACACCATATATTTT.

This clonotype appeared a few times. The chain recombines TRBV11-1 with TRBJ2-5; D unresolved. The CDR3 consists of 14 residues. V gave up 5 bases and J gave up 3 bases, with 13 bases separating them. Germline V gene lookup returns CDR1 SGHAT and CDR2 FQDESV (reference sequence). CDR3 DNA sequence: TGTGCCAGCAGCCCAAGCTATTCGGAAGAGACCCAGTACTTC. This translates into CASSPSYSEETQYF.

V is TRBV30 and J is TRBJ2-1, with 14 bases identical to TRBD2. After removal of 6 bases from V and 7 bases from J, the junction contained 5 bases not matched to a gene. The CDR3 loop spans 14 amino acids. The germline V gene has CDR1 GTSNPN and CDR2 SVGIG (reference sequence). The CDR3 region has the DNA TGTGCCTGCATTGGGACTAGCGGGAGTAATGAGCAGTTCTTC. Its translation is CACIGTSGSNEQFF.

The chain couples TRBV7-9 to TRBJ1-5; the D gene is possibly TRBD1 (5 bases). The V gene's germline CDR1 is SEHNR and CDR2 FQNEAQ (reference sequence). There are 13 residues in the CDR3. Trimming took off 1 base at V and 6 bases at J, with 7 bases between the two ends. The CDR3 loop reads CASSLDGGQPQHF. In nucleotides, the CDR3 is TGTGCCAGCAGCTTAGATGGGGGTCAGCCCCAGCATTTT. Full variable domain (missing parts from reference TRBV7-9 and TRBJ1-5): DTGVSQNPRHKITKRGQNVTFRCDPISEHNRLYWYRQTLGQGPEFLTYFQNEAQLEKSRLLSDRFSAERPKGSFSTLEIQRTEQGDSAMYLCASSLDGGQPQHFGDGTRLSIL.

The CDR3 loop is CASTRGGVGNIQYF. The CDR3 DNA reads as TGTGCCAGTACCAGAGGGGGCGTGGGAAACATTCAGTACTTC. The chain has TRBV19 and TRBJ2-4; 7 bases line up with TRBD1. The CDR3 length is 14 residues. Germline loops: CDR1 LNHDA, CDR2 SQIVND (reference sequence). Trimming removed 7 bases from V and 6 bases from J; junction bases left unmatched: 9.

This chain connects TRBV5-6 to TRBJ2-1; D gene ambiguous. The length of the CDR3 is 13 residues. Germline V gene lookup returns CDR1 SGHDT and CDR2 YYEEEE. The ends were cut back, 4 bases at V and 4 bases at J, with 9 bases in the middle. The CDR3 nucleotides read TGTGCCAGCAGCCGAGAAGGGTACAATGAGCAGTTCTTC. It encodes CASSREGYNEQFF.

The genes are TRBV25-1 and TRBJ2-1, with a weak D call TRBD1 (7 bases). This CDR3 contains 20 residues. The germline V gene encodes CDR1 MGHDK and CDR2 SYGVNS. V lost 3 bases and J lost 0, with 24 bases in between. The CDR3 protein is CASSDSGGSGARSSYNEQFF. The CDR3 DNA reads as TGTGCCAGCAGTGACTCAGGGGGGTCTGGAGCGCGCAGCTCCTACAATGAGCAGTTCTTC. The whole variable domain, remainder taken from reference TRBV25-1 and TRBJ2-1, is EADIYQTPRYLVIGTGKKITLECSQTMGHDKMYWYQQDPGMELHLIHYSYGVNSTEKGDLSSESTVSRIRTEHFPLTLESARPSHTSQYLCASSDSGGSGARSSYNEQFFGPGTRLTVL.

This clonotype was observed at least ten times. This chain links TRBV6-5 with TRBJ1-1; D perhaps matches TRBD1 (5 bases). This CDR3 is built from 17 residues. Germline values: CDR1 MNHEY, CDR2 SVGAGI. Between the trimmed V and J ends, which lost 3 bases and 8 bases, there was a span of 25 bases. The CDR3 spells CASSYSSPYRGTGEAFF. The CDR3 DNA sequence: TGTGCCAGCAGTTATTCCTCACCCTACCGCGGGACGGGAGAAGCTTTCTTT.

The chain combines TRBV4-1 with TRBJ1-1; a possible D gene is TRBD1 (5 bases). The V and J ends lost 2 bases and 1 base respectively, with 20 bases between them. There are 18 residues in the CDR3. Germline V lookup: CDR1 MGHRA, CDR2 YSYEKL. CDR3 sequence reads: CASSQFWLLQGTNTEAFF. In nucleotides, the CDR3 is TGCGCCAGCAGCCAATTCTGGTTATTGCAGGGTACGAACACTGAAGCTTTCTTT.

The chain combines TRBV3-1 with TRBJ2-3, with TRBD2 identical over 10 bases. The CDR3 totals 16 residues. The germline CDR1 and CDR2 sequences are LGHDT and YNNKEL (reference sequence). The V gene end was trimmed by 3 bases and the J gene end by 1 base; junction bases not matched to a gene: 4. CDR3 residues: CASSQAAGGRTDTQYF. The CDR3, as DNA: TGTGCCAGCAGCCAGGCAGCGGGAGGGCGCACAGATACGCAGTATTTT.

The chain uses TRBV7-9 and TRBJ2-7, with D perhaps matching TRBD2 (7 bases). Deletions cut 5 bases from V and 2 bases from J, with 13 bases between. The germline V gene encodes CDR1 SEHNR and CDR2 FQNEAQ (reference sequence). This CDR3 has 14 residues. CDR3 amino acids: CASSIGGGAYEQYF. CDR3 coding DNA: TGTGCCAGCAGCATTGGCGGGGGCGCCTACGAGCAGTACTTC.

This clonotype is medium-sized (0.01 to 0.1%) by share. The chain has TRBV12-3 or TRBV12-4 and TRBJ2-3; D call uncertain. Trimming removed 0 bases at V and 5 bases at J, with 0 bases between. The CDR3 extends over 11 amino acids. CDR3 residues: CASSLADTQYF. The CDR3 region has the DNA TGTGCCAGCAGTTTAGCAGATACGCAGTATTTT.

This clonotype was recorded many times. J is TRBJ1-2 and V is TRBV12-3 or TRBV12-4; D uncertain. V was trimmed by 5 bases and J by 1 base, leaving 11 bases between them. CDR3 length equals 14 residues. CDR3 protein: CASSDSVLNYGYTF. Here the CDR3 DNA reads TGTGCCAGCAGTGACTCAGTGCTTAACTATGGCTACACCTTC.

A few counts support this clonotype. CDR3 region: CASSYGDRDGQPQHF. CDR3 in DNA: TGTGCCAGCAGTTACGGGGACAGGGATGGTCAGCCCCAGCATTTT. This chain links TRBV6-5 with TRBJ1-5; 9 nucleotides line up with TRBD1. Germline CDR1 is MNHEY and CDR2 is SVGAGI. With 2 bases clipped from V and 6 bases from J, the junction kept 5 bases outside the gene matches. This CDR3 has 15 residues.

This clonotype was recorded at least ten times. The CDR3 loop reads CASSPDRAGYGYTF. CDR3 in DNA: TGCGCCAGCAGTCCCGACAGGGCGGGCTATGGCTACACCTTC. This rearrangement joins TRBV5-1 to TRBJ1-2, with TRBD1 matching 7 bases. This CDR3 is 14 amino acids long. The germline V gene has CDR1 SGHRS and CDR2 YFSETQ. Unmatched junction bases numbered 8, after V lost 5 bases and J lost 4 bases.

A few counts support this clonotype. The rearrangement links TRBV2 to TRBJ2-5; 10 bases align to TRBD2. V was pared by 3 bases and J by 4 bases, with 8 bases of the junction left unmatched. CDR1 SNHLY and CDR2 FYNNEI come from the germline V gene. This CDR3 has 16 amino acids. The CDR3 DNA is TGTGCCAGCAGTGATCCTAGCGGGGGTTGGGGAGAGACCCAGTACTTC. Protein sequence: CASSDPSGGWGETQYF.

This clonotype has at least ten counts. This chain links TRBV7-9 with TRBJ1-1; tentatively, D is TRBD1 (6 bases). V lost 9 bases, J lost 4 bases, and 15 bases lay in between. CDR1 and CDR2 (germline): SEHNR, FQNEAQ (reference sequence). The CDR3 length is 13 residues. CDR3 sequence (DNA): TGTGCCAGTTGTGGTGGGGGCTGCACTGAAGCTTTCTTT. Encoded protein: CASCGGGCTEAFF.

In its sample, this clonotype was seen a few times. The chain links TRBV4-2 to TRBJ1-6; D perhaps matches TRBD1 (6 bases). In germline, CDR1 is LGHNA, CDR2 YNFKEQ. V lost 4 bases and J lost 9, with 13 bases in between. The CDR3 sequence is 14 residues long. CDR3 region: CASSPRQEFSPLHF. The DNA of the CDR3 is TGTGCCAGCAGCCCCCGACAGGAATTTTCACCCCTCCACTTT.

The DNA for the CDR3 is TGTGCCAGCAGCTTGGTAGGGGGTGGACCCACCTACGAGCAGTACTTC. Translating it yields CASSLVGGGPTYEQYF. V gene TRBV5-6 combines with J gene TRBJ2-7; a weak D match, TRBD1 (6 bases). Germline V CDR1 and CDR2: SGHDT, YYEEEE. V was clipped by 0 bases and J by 2 bases, with 15 bases between them. The CDR3 covers 16 residues.

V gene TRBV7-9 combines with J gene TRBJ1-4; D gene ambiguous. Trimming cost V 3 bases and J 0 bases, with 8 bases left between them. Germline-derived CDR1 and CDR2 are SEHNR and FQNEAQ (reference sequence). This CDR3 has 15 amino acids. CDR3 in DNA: TGTGCCAGCAGCTTTTACAGTGCAACTAATGAAAAACTGTTTTTT. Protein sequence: CASSFYSATNEKLFF. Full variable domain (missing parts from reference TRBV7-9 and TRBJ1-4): DTGVSQNPRHKITKRGQNVTFRCDPISEHNRLYWYRQTLGQGPEFLTYFQNEAQLEKSRLLSDRFSAERPKGSFSTLEIQRTEQGDSAMYLCASSFYSATNEKLFFGSGTQLSVL.

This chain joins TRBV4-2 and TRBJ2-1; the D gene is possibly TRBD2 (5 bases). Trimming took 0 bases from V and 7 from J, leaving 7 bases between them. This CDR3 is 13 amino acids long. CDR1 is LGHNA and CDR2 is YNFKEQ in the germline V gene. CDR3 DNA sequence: TGTGCCAGCAGCCAAGATCGGGAAAATGAGCAGTTCTTC. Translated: CASSQDRENEQFF.

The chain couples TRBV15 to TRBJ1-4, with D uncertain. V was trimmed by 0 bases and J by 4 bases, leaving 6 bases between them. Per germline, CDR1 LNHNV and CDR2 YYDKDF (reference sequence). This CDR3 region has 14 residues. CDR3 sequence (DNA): TGTGCCACCAGCAGAGATCTCTATAATGAAAAACTGTTTTTT. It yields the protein CATSRDLYNEKLFF.

Written as DNA, the CDR3 is TGCAGTGTAGTTCAGGGAAGGAATGGCTACACCTTC. It translates to CSVVQGRNGYTF. The chain joins TRBV20-1 to TRBJ1-2, with a possible D match to TRBD1 (5 bases). Per the germline V gene, CDR1 is DFQATT and CDR2 is SNEGSKA (reference sequence). V was cut by 7 bases and J by 6 bases, with 15 bases left in between. The CDR3 is made up of 12 amino acids.

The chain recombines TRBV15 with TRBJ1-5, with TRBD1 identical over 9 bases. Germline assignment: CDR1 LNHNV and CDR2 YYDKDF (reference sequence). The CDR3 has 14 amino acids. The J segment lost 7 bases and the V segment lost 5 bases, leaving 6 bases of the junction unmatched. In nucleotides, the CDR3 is TGTGCCACCAGCGGGACAGGGAGCCGGCAGCCCCAGCATTTT. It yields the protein CATSGTGSRQPQHF.